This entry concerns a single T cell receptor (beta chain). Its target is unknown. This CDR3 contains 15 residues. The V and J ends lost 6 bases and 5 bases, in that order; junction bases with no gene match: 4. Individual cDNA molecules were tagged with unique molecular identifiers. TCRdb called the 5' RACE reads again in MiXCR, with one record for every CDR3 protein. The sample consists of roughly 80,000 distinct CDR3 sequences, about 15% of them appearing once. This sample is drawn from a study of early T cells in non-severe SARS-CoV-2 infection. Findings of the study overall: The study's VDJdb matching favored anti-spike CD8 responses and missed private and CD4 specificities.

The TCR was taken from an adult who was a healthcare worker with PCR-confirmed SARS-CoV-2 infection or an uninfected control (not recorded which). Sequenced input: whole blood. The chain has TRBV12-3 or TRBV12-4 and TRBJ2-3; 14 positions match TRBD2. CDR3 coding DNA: TGTGCCAGCAGCCCGGGGACTAGCGGGGGAGATACGCAGTATTTT. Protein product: CASSPGTSGGDTQYF.